This TCR beta chain originates from a study of blood T cell repertoires in COVID-19. Study details: Some COVID-19 samples were acute and others convalescent; all came from the United States, Italy and Spain.

As processed by the authors: Reference gene primer amplification in the assay estimated nucleated cell counts. Clones were sequenced by immunoSEQ multiplex PCR, and TCRdb holds only the in-frame ones, with some missing. D and trimming come from the DNA, and the V and J calls and clone size come from that table. The sample includes 150,000 to 200,000 clones, around nine tenths of them seen just once. The J segment lost 4 bases and the V segment lost 7 bases, leaving 9 bases of the junction unmatched. The CDR3 length is 13 residues. Germline CDR1 reads SQVTM; CDR2 reads ANQGSEA. The chain couples TRBV29-1 to TRBJ1-2; 7 nucleotides match TRBD1. Sample: peripheral blood. The source is a human donor in a cohort sampled during active COVID-19. This chain's CDR3 is CSAVSPGGYGYTF. In DNA form, the CDR3 reads TGCAGCGCCGTAAGTCCAGGGGGCTATGGCTACACCTTC.